This is a list of T cell receptor beta chains from one sample in a study of blood T cell repertoires in COVID-19. Some clones are missing from TCRdb's copy, which holds only in-frame ones; the method was immunoSEQ multiplex PCR. The table has approximately 210,000 clones, 88% seen once. The sample comprised peripheral blood. These receptors were collected from a human donor in a cohort sampled during active COVID-19. CDR3s include the opening cysteine and the closing phenylalanine or tryptophan. Each record gives: D gene, V gene, J gene, clone size, CDR3 DNA, CDR3 protein. D genes are given only for firm matches. Clone size appears in some rows only: once, few, many, or a class for an expanded clone.

>TRBD1|TRBV6-6|TRBJ1-5|NA
TGTGCCAGCACCCCGGACAGGGGCAATCAGCCCCAGCATTTT
CASTPDRGNQPQHF
>NA|TRBV5-1|TRBJ2-3|NA
TGCGCCAGCAGCGGGGGCTGGGCCGGACTCACAGATACGCAGTATTTT
CASSGGWAGLTDTQYF
>TRBD1|TRBV7-9|TRBJ2-5|NA
TGTGCCAGCAGCCTTTCGACAGGGTTCCAAGAGACCCAGTACTTC
CASSLSTGFQETQYF
>NA|TRBV6-1|TRBJ1-3|NA
TGTGCCAGCAGTGAAGGTCGTCAGGGTGCTGGAAACACCATATATTTT
CASSEGRQGAGNTIYF
>TRBD2|TRBV7-2|TRBJ2-3|NA
TGTGCCAGCAGCTTAAAGGGCAGCGGGGGGGCCGCAGATACGCAGTATTTT
CASSLKGSGGAADTQYF
>NA|TRBV18|TRBJ2-1|NA
TGTGCCAGCTCACCAGACGGGGGCTCCTACAATGAGCAGTTCTTC
CASSPDGGSYNEQFF
>NA|TRBV21-1|TRBJ2-1|NA
TGTGCCACCTGTTCTAGCTCTGAGCAGTTCTTC
CATCSSSEQFF
>NA|TRBV30|TRBJ2-7|once
TGTGCCTGGACCAACTCAGGCGAGCAGTACTTC
CAWTNSGEQYF
>TRBD1|TRBV27|TRBJ1-6|NA
TGTGCCAGCAGTTATTCCGGGACAGGGAACTCACCCCTCCACTTT
CASSYSGTGNSPLHF
>TRBD1|TRBV5-5|TRBJ2-7|once
TGTGCCAGCAGCTTGGACGGGACAGGGTCCTACGAGCAGTACTTC
CASSLDGTGSYEQYF
>NA|TRBV13|TRBJ1-2|NA
TGTGCCAGCAGCCGCGGGGGCGAGTATGGCTACACCTTC
CASSRGGEYGYTF
>NA|TRBV11-2|TRBJ2-5|NA
TGTGCCAGCAGCTTAGGGCGGGACGGCCAAGAGACCCAGTACTTC
CASSLGRDGQETQYF
>NA|TRBV3-1/TRBV3-2|TRBJ2-3|NA
TGTGCCAGCAGCCAAGTTTCTTATACGCAGTATTTT
CASSQVSYTQYF
>NA|TRBV9|TRBJ2-7|once
TGTGCCAGCAGCGTAGCGGTGGGAGAGGTCTACGAGCAGTACTTC
CASSVAVGEVYEQYF
>NA|TRBV5-1|TRBJ1-2|NA
TGCGCCAGCAGACCCGACACAGGGAACTATGGCTACACCTTC
CASRPDTGNYGYTF
>TRBD1|TRBV27|TRBJ2-7|NA
TGTGCCAGCAGTCCCCGGGACAGTGCCTACGAGCAGTACTTC
CASSPRDSAYEQYF
>TRBD2|TRBV6-6|TRBJ2-7|NA
TGTGCCAGCAGTTACGAGAGGGGAGGGTACGAGCAGTACTTC
CASSYERGGYEQYF
>NA|TRBV30|TRBJ1-4|NA
TGTGCCTGGAGTGTACTTGGCAGGGAAAAACTGTTTTTT
CAWSVLGREKLFF
>TRBD1|TRBV6-6|TRBJ2-4|once
TGTGCCAGCAGTCCGGAGGGACAGGGGCTAGCCAAAAACATTCAGTACTTC
CASSPEGQGLAKNIQYF
>TRBD2|TRBV6-2/TRBV6-3|TRBJ2-5|once
TGTGCCAGCAGTTACGAGGTCACTAGCGGGATTAAAGAGACCCAGTACTTC
CASSYEVTSGIKETQYF
>NA|TRBV5-1|TRBJ2-3|NA
TGCGCCAGCCTTCAGGGGAGTAGCACAGATACGCAGTATTTT
CASLQGSSTDTQYF
>NA|TRBV24-1|TRBJ2-3|NA
TGTGCCACCAGTGCCCTGGGGGCAGGGGCAGATACGCAGTATTTT
CATSALGAGADTQYF
>NA|TRBV5-4|TRBJ2-3|NA
TGTGCCAGCAGCGTGGGCGGGGAGAGCACAGATACGCAGTATTTT
CASSVGGESTDTQYF
>TRBD2|TRBV2|TRBJ2-1|NA
TGTGCCACCCAAGGACTAGCGGGGCATGAGCAGTTCTTC
CATQGLAGHEQFF
>NA|TRBV10-3|TRBJ1-5|few
TGTGCCATCAGTGGGGGCAGCACGGGTCAGCCCCAGCATTTT
CAISGGSTGQPQHF
>NA|TRBV6-2/TRBV6-3|TRBJ2-1|NA
TGTGCCAGCAGCCATGCGGCCTACAATGAGCAGTTCTTC
CASSHAAYNEQFF
>TRBD2|TRBV3-1/TRBV3-2|TRBJ2-4|NA
TGTGCCAGCAGCCCGAGCGGGGGTTCTAAAAACATTCAGTACTTC
CASSPSGGSKNIQYF
>NA|TRBV7-2|TRBJ2-7|NA
TGTGCCAGCAGCAGTCAACCTAGCTACGAGCAGTACTTC
CASSSQPSYEQYF
>NA|TRBV5-1|TRBJ1-1|NA
TGCGCCAGCAGCTCTCTTGGACAGAACACTGAAGCTTTCTTT
CASSSLGQNTEAFF
>TRBD2|TRBV28|TRBJ2-5|NA
TGTGCCAGCAGGTTTAGCGGGAGGGCCTTCCAAGAGACCCAGTACTTC
CASRFSGRAFQETQYF
>NA|TRBV27|TRBJ2-1|NA
TGTGCCAGCAGTTTCTGGGTGGAGGGTGAGCAGTTCTTC
CASSFWVEGEQFF
>NA|TRBV20-1|TRBJ1-2|NA
TGCAGTGCTAGACAGGGCTATGGCTACACCTTC
CSARQGYGYTF
>NA|TRBV3-1/TRBV3-2|TRBJ1-3|NA
TGTGCCAGCAGCCAAGGGACAGCTGGAAACACCATATATTTT
CASSQGTAGNTIYF
>TRBD2|TRBV19|TRBJ2-5|NA
TGTGCCAGTAGTTTAAGGGGGACTAGCGGGAGCTTGATTGAGACCCAGTACTTC
CASSLRGTSGSLIETQYF